Listed here are 8 T cell receptor beta chains from one sample, sequenced in a study of T cell clonality in common variable immunodeficiency. TCRdb keeps only in-frame clones here, not all; method: immunoSEQ multiplex PCR. Observed in the sample are 25,000 to 35,000 clones, none of them singletons. The sample comprised peripheral blood mononuclear cells. The receptors stem from a person between 18 and 75 years old in good health.

This clone showed up many times. The CDR3 goes on 3 residues after the read ends, and that part is filled in from the germline J gene. The chain recombines TRBV2 with TRBJ2-7; 10 bases fit TRBD1. Unmatched junction bases numbered 12, after V lost 11 bases and J lost 5 bases. Germline V gene data show CDR1 as SNHLY and CDR2 as FYNNEI. The length of the CDR3 is 14 residues. The covered CDR3 bases are TGTGCCTCCAGAGTAGGGACAGGGGAAAACGAG. Translating gives CASRVGTGENE. The entire CDR3 reads CASRVGTGENEQYF.

This clone occurred many times. The CDR3 end lies 3 residues beyond the end of the read and is filled in from the germline J gene. The chain has TRBV20-1 and TRBJ2-7; 9 bases align to TRBD2. Trimming cost V 3 bases and J 2 bases; bases outside gene matches: 5. Germline V gene lookup returns CDR1 DFQATT and CDR2 SNEGSKA (reference sequence). This CDR3 spans 14 amino acids. The CDR3 sequence: CSASETSGPYEQYF. The CDR3 bases that were read are TGCAGTGCTAGTGAGACTAGCGGCCCCTACGAG.

This clone was observed many times. The CDR3 goes on 3 residues after the read ends, and that part is filled in from the germline J gene. The chain combines TRBV5-6 with TRBJ2-7; D is undetermined. The germline V gene encodes CDR1 SGHDT and CDR2 YYEEEE. V lost 0 bases and J lost 5, with 6 bases in between. The CDR3 is 12 residues long. The CDR3 here is CASSLGSNEQYF. The covered CDR3 bases are TGTGCCAGCAGCTTGGGCAGTAACGAG.

This clone occurred many times. Read data end 3 residues before the CDR3 end; the end is taken from the germline J gene. The chain recombines TRBV14 with TRBJ2-1, with D maybe TRBD1 (6 bases). The V gene lost 1 base and the J gene lost 0 bases, with 10 bases spanning the gap. CDR1 is SGHDN, CDR2 FVKESK, per germline. CDR3 size: 16 residues. The covered CDR3 bases are TGTGCCAGCAGCCAAGTGGGACACCTCTCCTACAATGAG. Translated: CASSQVGHLSYNE. The whole CDR3 is CASSQVGHLSYNEQFF.

Details on this clone: The sequence runs out 3 residues before the end of the CDR3; the remainder is reconstructed from the germline J gene. V is TRBV19 and J is TRBJ1-2; no clear D gene. CDR1 is LNHDA, CDR2 SQIVND, per germline (reference sequence). This CDR3 has 12 amino acids. CDR3 sequence: CASSMTRDDYTF. The sequenced part of the CDR3 DNA is TGTGCCAGTAGTATGACGCGGGATGAC. The full variable domain, with the rest looked up from reference TRBV19 and TRBJ1-2, is DGGITQSPKYLFRKEGQNVTLSCEQNLNHDAMYWYRQDPGQGLRLIYYSQIVNDFQKGDIAEGYSVSREKKESFPLTVTSAQKNPTAFYLCASSMTRDDYTFGSGTRLTVV.

In the case of this clone: The read finishes 3 residues shy of the CDR3 end, and the germline J gene is used to complete it. The chain combines TRBV18 with TRBJ1-1; 10 positions match TRBD1. Germline CDR1 is KGHSH and CDR2 is LQKENI. The CDR3 totals 15 residues. Unmatched junction bases numbered 9, after V lost 6 bases and J lost 5 bases. The DNA read from the CDR3 is TGTGCCAGCTCGCCCAATGGACAGGGGGAAACTGAA. Protein product: CASSPNGQGETE. The entire CDR3 protein is CASSPNGQGETEAFF.

This clone was seen a few times. From the germline J gene comes the end of the CDR3, since the read stops 3 residues before it. The chain links TRBV2 to TRBJ1-5; D call uncertain. With 0 bases removed from V and 9 bases from J, the gap between germline ends came to 6 bases. CDR1 is SNHLY and CDR2 is FYNNEI in the germline V gene. CDR3 size: 12 residues. CDR3 loop: CASSEATGPQHF. The part of the CDR3 DNA that was read is TGTGCCAGCAGTGAAGCTACCGGGCCC.

This clone was seen a few times. One junction end disagrees with the germline gene, perhaps due to a read error. Read sequence stops 3 residues before the CDR3 end, and the germline J gene provides the missing end. The V gene is TRBV7-7, the J gene TRBJ1-2; 12 bases agree with TRBD1. Germline V gene lookup returns CDR1 SSHAT and CDR2 FNYEAQ (reference sequence). CDR3 size: 15 residues. CDR3 in amino acids: CASSPGTGGWETYTF. Partial CDR3 DNA: TGTGCTAGCAGCCCCGGGACAGGGGGCTGGGAGACC.